This note documents a single TCR beta chain sequence. Its antigen is not identified. The data derive from a study of response to subunit inactivated influenza vaccine. TCRdb ran MiXCR on the RT-PCR reads and lists one entry per CDR3 protein. The sample gives around 790,000 distinct CDR3 sequences, 21% of which show up once; approximately 10% is in the top ten. Overall study results and limits: Authors suggested seasonal influenza vaccinations each recruit few new T cells.

The CDR3 runs 14 residues. Germline V gene lookup returns CDR1 MNHEY and CDR2 SVGAGI. The germline V and J ends were trimmed by 4 bases and 6 bases, with 15 bases remaining between them. This sequence joins TRBV6-5 and TRBJ1-1; D is undetermined. The receptor comes from a man aged 45 to 65 who received an inactivated influenza vaccine. The material was PBMCs from blood, obtained 4 to 6 days after vaccination. The CDR3 is CASSSSTSGAEAFF. DNA of the CDR3: TGTGCCAGCAGTTCCTCGACTTCTGGGGCTGAAGCTTTCTTT.